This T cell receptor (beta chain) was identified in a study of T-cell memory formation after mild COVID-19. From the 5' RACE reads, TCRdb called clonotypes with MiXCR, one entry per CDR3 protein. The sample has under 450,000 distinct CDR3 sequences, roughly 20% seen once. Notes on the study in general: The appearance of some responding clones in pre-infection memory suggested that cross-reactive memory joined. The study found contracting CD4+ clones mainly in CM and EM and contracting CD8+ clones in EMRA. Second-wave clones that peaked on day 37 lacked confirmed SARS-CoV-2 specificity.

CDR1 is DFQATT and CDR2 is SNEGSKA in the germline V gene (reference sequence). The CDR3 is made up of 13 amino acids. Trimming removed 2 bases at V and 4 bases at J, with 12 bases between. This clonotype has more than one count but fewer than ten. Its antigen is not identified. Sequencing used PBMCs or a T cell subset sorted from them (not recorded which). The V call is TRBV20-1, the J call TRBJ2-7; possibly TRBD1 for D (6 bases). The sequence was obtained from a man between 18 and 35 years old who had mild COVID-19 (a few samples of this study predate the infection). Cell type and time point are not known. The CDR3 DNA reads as TGCAGTGCTAGAAGAGGGGGTAAATACGAGCAGTACTTC. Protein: CSARRGGKYEQYF.